Listed below are T cell receptor beta chains from one sample, sequenced in a study of Graves' ophthalmopathy and Graves' hyperthyroidism. TCRdb redid the calling of the multiplex PCR reads with MiXCR, one entry per CDR3 protein. Of more than 1,000,000 distinct CDR3 sequences listed, around a third are singletons. Sequenced: peripheral blood or thyroid tissue (not recorded which). These TCRs come from an adult man with Graves' hyperthyroidism. Both conserved end residues are part of each CDR3. Fields, in order: J gene, D gene, clone size, V gene, CDR3 DNA, CDR3 protein. The D gene is left open where the match is weak. Size values are once, few and many counts, or a class for expanded clones, and some rows have none.

TRBJ1-1 | - | few | TRBV12-3/TRBV12-4 | TGTGCCAGCAGTTTATTCCGGATGGAGAACACTGAAGCTTTCTTT | CASSLFRMENTEAFF
TRBJ1-5 | - | many | TRBV7-9 | TGTGCCAGCAGCGGGACCAATCAGCCCCAGCATTTT | CASSGTNQPQHF
TRBJ2-6 | - | - | TRBV4-1 | TGCGCCAGCAGCCACCTTTACTACATCGTTGGGGCCAACGTCCTGACTTTC | CASSHLYYIVGANVLTF
TRBJ1-6 | - | - | TRBV25-1 | TGTGCCAGCAGTGAATCGGGACATAATTCACCCCTCCACTTT | CASSESGHNSPLHF
TRBJ1-3 | - | few | TRBV20-1 | TGCAGTGCTAGAGATCTTGGTAGCTCTGGAAACACCATATATTTT | CSARDLGSSGNTIYF
TRBJ2-2 | - | - | TRBV5-4 | TGTGCCAGCAGCTCCGGTACTGTCCGCACCGGGGAGCTGTTTTTT | CASSSGTVRTGELFF
TRBJ2-7 | TRBD2 | many | TRBV7-3 | TGTGCCAGCAGTTTCCTTGCGGGGGGGCCCTACGAGCAGTACTTC | CASSFLAGGPYEQYF
TRBJ1-1 | - | many | TRBV7-2 | TGTGCCAGCAGCTCAGGTCGGGGGCTAGCTGAAGCTTTCTTT | CASSSGRGLAEAFF
TRBJ2-5 | - | - | TRBV6-2/TRBV6-3 | TGTGCCAGCACCTTCGGGCGGGGACCCCAAGAGACCCAGTACTTC | CASTFGRGPQETQYF
TRBJ1-1 | TRBD1 | - | TRBV6-5 | TGTGCCAGCAGTAACTTTCTAGGGGGCAACACTGAAGCTTTCTTT | CASSNFLGGNTEAFF
TRBJ2-7 | - | - | TRBV6-2/TRBV6-3 | TGTGCCAGCAGTTACACTAGCCTCGAGCAGTACTTC | CASSYTSLEQYF
TRBJ1-5 | TRBD1 | - | TRBV5-6 | TGTGCCAGCAGTCGGGTCAGGGGGGGAAATCAGCCCCAGCATTTT | CASSRVRGGNQPQHF
TRBJ2-5 | - | - | TRBV4-3 | TGCGCCAGCAGCCCTGCTGACGGCAAAATACATCAAGAGACCCAGTACTTC | CASSPADGKIHQETQYF
TRBJ1-2 | - | - | TRBV19 | TGTACCAGTAGTATCCGAGGGGAGTGCAACTATGGCTACACCTTC | CTSSIRGECNYGYTF
TRBJ1-2 | TRBD1 | many | TRBV20-1 | TGCAGTGCTAGAGATCACAGGGGGGTCTATGGCTACACCTTC | CSARDHRGVYGYTF
TRBJ2-6 | - | many | TRBV5-5 | TGTGCCACAAGTGGGTACTCTGGGGCCAACGTCCTGACTTTC | CATSGYSGANVLTF
TRBJ1-1 | - | - | TRBV4-1 | TGCGCCAGCAGCCAAGTTGGTCAGAAGGGCACTGAAGCTTTCTTT | CASSQVGQKGTEAFF
TRBJ1-2 | - | many | TRBV10-2 | TGCGCCAGCAGTAATACAGGTGGCTACACCTTC | CASSNTGGYTF
TRBJ2-2 | - | - | TRBV20-1 | TGCAGTTTAGGCTGGGGGGCTGACACCGGGGAGCTGTTTTTT | CSLGWGADTGELFF
TRBJ2-5 | TRBD1 | - | TRBV12-3/TRBV12-4 | TGTGCCAGCAAGCCGACAGGGGGTGGGGAGACCCAGTACTTC | CASKPTGGGETQYF
TRBJ2-7 | TRBD2 | few | TRBV7-8 | TGTGCCAGCAGCGTTATAGCGGGGGGGGCTGGAGAGCAGTACTTC | CASSVIAGGAGEQYF
TRBJ1-5 | - | many | TRBV20-1 | TGCAGTGCTAGGGGGCCCGGTCAGCCCCAGCATTTT | CSARGPGQPQHF
TRBJ1-6 | - | - | TRBV27 | TGTGCCAGCAGTTTAGGGGGTGAGGATTCACCCCTCCACTTT | CASSLGGEDSPLHF
TRBJ2-5 | TRBD2 | many | TRBV25-1 | TGTGCCAGCAGAGGACTAGCGGGGGCCCAAGAGACCCAGTACTTC | CASRGLAGAQETQYF
TRBJ2-6 | - | - | TRBV11-2 | TGTGCCTGGAGTGTAACGTCGGGGATCACTGGGGCCAACGTCCTGACTTTC | CAWSVTSGITGANVLTF
TRBJ2-5 | TRBD2 | - | TRBV10-3 | TGTGCCATCAGGAGCGGGGGGCAAGAGACCCAGTACTTC | CAIRSGGQETQYF
TRBJ1-2 | - | many | TRBV20-1 | TGCAGTGCTAGTGCAGGGAACGGCTACACCTTC | CSASAGNGYTF
TRBJ1-4 | - | few | TRBV15 | TGTGCCACCAGCAGAGGGACACTTACTAATGAAAAACTGTTTTTT | CATSRGTLTNEKLFF
TRBJ1-2 | - | few | TRBV14 | TGTGCCAGCAGCCAAGATCCAGGTTTCTATGGCTACACCTTC | CASSQDPGFYGYTF
TRBJ1-1 | - | - | TRBV12-3/TRBV12-4 | TGTGCCAGCAGTTACGGGACGAATGAAGCTTTCTTT | CASSYGTNEAFF
TRBJ2-5 | TRBD2 | - | TRBV10-3 | TGTGCCAGCAGCCGCGGAGCGAGCGGGAGTTATTTAGAGACCCAGTACTTC | CASSRGASGSYLETQYF
TRBJ1-1 | - | - | TRBV20-1 | TGCAGTGCTAGAGGCGACGGGGCGGACACTGAAGCTTTCTTT | CSARGDGADTEAFF
TRBJ1-1 | - | - | TRBV5-1 | TGCGCCAGCACTCAAATCGGGTTTCACGCTGAAGCTTTCTTT | CASTQIGFHAEAFF
TRBJ2-7 | TRBD1 | - | TRBV7-2 | TGTGCCAGCAGCCCCTCGACAGGGCTCTCTAGGCAGTACTTC | CASSPSTGLSRQYF
TRBJ1-2 | TRBD1 | many | TRBV20-1 | TGCAGTGCTGAACCAGGGGGCTATGGCTACACCTTC | CSAEPGGYGYTF
TRBJ2-6 | TRBD1 | many | TRBV7-6 | TGTGCCAGCAGCTTATCGGGACAGGGGACCTTCTCTGGGGCCAACGTCCTGACTTTC | CASSLSGQGTFSGANVLTF
TRBJ2-5 | - | few | TRBV12-3/TRBV12-4 | TGTGCCAGCAGGGGGGGCTCTAGTCGCTCGGAGACCCAGTACTTC | CASRGGSSRSETQYF
TRBJ2-5 | TRBD1 | - | TRBV12-3/TRBV12-4 | TGTGCCAGCAGATTCGGACAGGGGGCTAGGGAGACCCAGTACTTC | CASRFGQGARETQYF
TRBJ1-6 | TRBD1 | - | TRBV7-2 | TGTGCCAGCAGCTCGGACAGGGGTCTACTCTCACCCCTCCACTTT | CASSSDRGLLSPLHF
TRBJ2-5 | - | - | TRBV18 | TGTGCCAGCTCACCAGGCCTTCCCGAAGAGACCCAGTACTTC | CASSPGLPEETQYF
TRBJ2-5 | TRBD2 | - | TRBV7-7 | TGTGCCAGCAGGCCGACTAGCGGGGAGACCCAGTACTTC | CASRPTSGETQYF
TRBJ1-2 | - | many | TRBV7-9 | TGTGCCAGCAGCTTAGTCAGATTCTTCCGCTATGGCTACACCTTC | CASSLVRFFRYGYTF
TRBJ1-1 | TRBD1 | - | TRBV10-3 | TGTGCCATCAGACCGGACAGGCGGAATGAAGCTTTCTTT | CAIRPDRRNEAFF
TRBJ2-7 | - | - | TRBV27 | TGTGCCAGCGGGCAGGGTGAAGACTTCTACGAGCAGTACTTC | CASGQGEDFYEQYF
TRBJ1-1 | TRBD1 | - | TRBV20-1 | TGCAGTGCTGACAGGGGGCCGAACACTGAAGCTTTCTTT | CSADRGPNTEAFF
TRBJ2-7 | TRBD1 | many | TRBV5-1 | TGCGCCAGCAGCCCATTAGGACAGGCATCCTACGAGCAGTACTTC | CASSPLGQASYEQYF
TRBJ2-5 | - | - | TRBV7-9 | TGTGCCAGCAGCTCCGGGACGGCCGACAGGGAGACCCAGTACTTC | CASSSGTADRETQYF
TRBJ1-3 | TRBD1 | many | TRBV20-1 | TGCAGTGCTATGGACAGGGTGGACACCATATATTTT | CSAMDRVDTIYF
TRBJ2-5 | TRBD1 | - | TRBV7-8 | TGTGCCGTAGGGACAGGGGGGTCCCAGCCCCAGTACTTC | CAVGTGGSQPQYF
TRBJ2-7 | TRBD1 | many | TRBV5-1 | TGCGCCAGCAGCCAAGGGACAGGGGGCGAGGGCGAGCAGTACTTC | CASSQGTGGEGEQYF